This is a list of T cell receptor beta chains from one sample in a study of regulatory T cells in long-lasting Graves disease. TCRdb reanalysed the multiplex PCR reads using MiXCR and keeps one entry per CDR3 protein. The table shows about 540,000 distinct CDR3 sequences, with less than 15% occurring only once. Separately, the same data were catalogued under a study of T cells in Graves' hyperthyroidism and ophthalmopathy.

The sequences come from peripheral blood mononuclear cells (PBMCs), collected at new diagnosis, from a patient treated with antithyroid drugs. The receptors here all came from a man in his thirties or forties with Graves disease. CDR3s leave out the opening cysteine and the closing phenylalanine or tryptophan.

V gene,J gene,CDR3 protein
TRBV5-5,TRBJ1-2,ASSTSGGGGYT
TRBV19,TRBJ2-6,ASSISLRSSGANVLT
TRBV6-2/TRBV6-3,TRBJ1-6,ASSDTEESSYNSPLH
TRBV5-6,TRBJ2-5,ASSLRGGTEETQY
TRBV20-1,TRBJ1-1,SATQPRRSEAF
TRBV5-1,TRBJ2-1,ASGRTSVPSSYNEQF
TRBV28,TRBJ1-5,ASSFGQGAIQPQH
TRBV27,TRBJ2-7,ASSMTSGYSYEQY
TRBV19,TRBJ2-7,ASSPALAHYEQY
TRBV28,TRBJ1-1,ASSSRRSRDRDGAEAF
TRBV28,TRBJ2-1,ASSPLKEQF
TRBV5-1,TRBJ2-1,ASSFKGDNEQF
TRBV5-1,TRBJ2-7,ASSLAQGTYEQY
TRBV20-1,TRBJ1-4,SARELSDRGRKLF
TRBV5-4,TRBJ2-1,ASSHAGQGTDEQF
TRBV4-1,TRBJ2-7,ASSQGPGPAGLYEQY
TRBV18,TRBJ1-2,ASSPGVDGIGYT